A single sample gave rise to the 14 T cell receptor beta chains below, sequenced in a study of shared clonotypes between healthy human individuals. Measured with immunoSEQ multiplex PCR; TCRdb has only the in-frame clones, and not every one. The table includes about 1 million clones, about 70% detected once. Sequenced sample: memory CD4+ T cells sorted from blood. The subset: CD45RA-negative fraction. These receptors were obtained from a man younger than 35 in good health.

V and J are TRBV9 and TRBJ2-7; D is perhaps TRBD2 (6 bases). V dropped 6 bases and J dropped 0 bases, with 16 bases sitting between them. CDR3 length equals 15 residues. Germline lookup yields CDR1 SGDLS and CDR2 YYNGEE. The CDR3 loop reads CASNTLGDSSYEQYF. As DNA, the CDR3 is TGTGCCAGCAACACCTTAGGGGACTCCTCCTACGAGCAGTACTTC.

In its sample, this clone was seen many times. The chain uses TRBV7-3 and TRBJ2-1, with 9 bases lining up with TRBD2. The CDR3 totals 13 residues. The germline CDR1 and CDR2 sequences are SGHTA and FQGTGA. V was clipped by 5 bases and J by 9 bases; unmatched bases: 5. The CDR3 DNA sequence: TGTGCCAGCAGCCGGACTAGCGTGGGTGAGCAGTTCTTC. This translates into CASSRTSVGEQFF.

In the case of this clone: Other DNA sequences from this sample encode an identical CDR3 as well. The rearrangement joins TRBV19 to TRBJ1-5; 8 bases line up with TRBD1. Germline-derived CDR1 and CDR2 are LNHDA and SQIVND (reference sequence). This CDR3 is 15 amino acids long. V lost 1 base and J lost 4; bases outside the gene matches: 3. The CDR3 nucleotides are TGTGCCAGTAGTATAGGACAGGGGCTTAATCAGCCCCAGCATTTT. This codes for CASSIGQGLNQPQHF.

This clone was observed a handful of times. This chain links TRBV29-1 with TRBJ2-7, with 8 positions matching TRBD1. The germline V gene encodes CDR1 SQVTM and CDR2 ANQGSEA. This CDR3 contains 14 residues. V lost 6 bases to trimming and J lost 2 bases; unmatched junction nucleotides: 9. CDR3 in amino acids: CSVRTGPSPYEQYF. For the CDR3, the DNA is TGCAGCGTGCGGACAGGGCCCTCACCCTACGAGCAGTACTTC.

This clone is a singleton in its sample. CDR3 nucleotide sequence: TGTGCCAGCAGCTCTCATAAGGGGAGCGTAAACACCGGGGAGCTGTTTTTT. Translated, it gives CASSSHKGSVNTGELFF. V and J are TRBV5-5 and TRBJ2-2, with D possibly being TRBD1 or TRBD2 (5 bases each). V lost 3 bases and J 2 bases, leaving 17 bases between the germline ends. CDR1 and CDR2 from the germline V gene are SGHKS and YYEKEE (reference sequence). The CDR3 covers 17 residues.

The J gene is TRBJ2-2, the V gene TRBV6-5; TRBD1 matches at 9 bases. The germline gives CDR1 MNHEY, CDR2 SVGAGI. The V gene end was trimmed by 6 bases and the J gene end by 3 bases; junction bases not matched to a gene: 2. This CDR3 is 14 amino acids long. In DNA form, the CDR3 reads TGTGCCAGCAGAGGGACAGGGCACACCGGGGAGCTGTTTTTT. This encodes CASRGTGHTGELFF.

The chain employs TRBV10-3 and TRBJ1-5; no firm D call. The CDR3 consists of 14 residues. Germline lookup yields CDR1 ENHRY and CDR2 SYGVKD. V lost 0 bases to trimming and J lost 5 bases, with 8 bases between them. CDR3: CAISESVGDQPQHF. Written as DNA, the CDR3 is TGTGCCATCAGTGAGTCTGTGGGAGATCAGCCCCAGCATTTT.

This clone was detected only once. The rearrangement joins TRBV5-6 to TRBJ1-2, with D perhaps TRBD1 (5 bases). There are 14 residues in the CDR3. Deletions cut 0 bases from V and 4 bases from J, with 10 bases between. Germline lookup yields CDR1 SGHDT and CDR2 YYEEEE. CDR3 sequence reads: CASSLGAQGYGYTF. The DNA for the CDR3 is TGTGCCAGCAGCTTGGGGGCTCAGGGCTATGGCTACACCTTC.

There are many counts of this clone. This chain links TRBV5-1 with TRBJ2-7; 9 bases are a match to TRBD1. From germline, CDR1 is SGHRS and CDR2 YFSETQ. The CDR3 runs 13 residues. V dropped 4 bases and J dropped 5; count of bases not matched to a gene: 4. CDR3 bases: TGCGCCAGCAGCCAGGACAGGGGAAACGAGCAGTACTTC. This gives the protein CASSQDRGNEQYF.

V and J are TRBV10-3 and TRBJ2-3; D possibly corresponds to TRBD1 (5 bases). This CDR3 is 13 amino acids long. Trimming pared 10 bases from V and 3 bases from J, leaving 14 bases between. The germline V gene has CDR1 ENHRY and CDR2 SYGVKD. The CDR3 protein is CATRGQGTDTQYF. Here the CDR3 DNA reads TGTGCCACCCGTGGGCAGGGTACAGATACGCAGTATTTT.

The V gene is TRBV9, the J gene TRBJ1-6; D possibly corresponds to TRBD1 (6 bases). This CDR3 region has 15 residues. Between the trimmed V and J ends, which lost 2 bases and 6 bases, there was a span of 12 bases. Germline V lookup: CDR1 SGDLS, CDR2 YYNGEE. This chain's CDR3 is CASSVSGQSNSPLHF. The CDR3 region has the DNA TGTGCCAGCAGCGTTTCCGGACAGTCTAATTCACCCCTCCACTTT.

The V gene is TRBV2, the J gene TRBJ1-1; a possible D gene is TRBD1 (5 bases). The CDR3 consists of 13 residues. V lost 4 bases to trimming and J lost 7 bases, with 13 bases between them. Germline loops: CDR1 SNHLY, CDR2 FYNNEI. In DNA form, the CDR3 reads TGTGCCAGCAGTGTGGGGACTTATAGTGAAGCTTTCTTT. Protein sequence: CASSVGTYSEAFF.

This clone was found once. The rearrangement uses TRBV6-1 and TRBJ1-5; TRBD1 might be the D (6 bases). V lost 5 bases and J lost 2, with 13 bases in between. The V gene's germline CDR1 is MNHNS and CDR2 SASEGT. CDR3 length equals 15 residues. The CDR3 reads CASSQRTAGNQPQHF. CDR3 nucleotides: TGTGCCAGCAGTCAACGGACAGCGGGCAATCAGCCCCAGCATTTT.

This chain connects TRBV4-1 to TRBJ1-3; 7 bases align to TRBD1. The ends lost 4 bases at V and 0 bases at J; junction bases unmatched: 15. This CDR3 has 19 residues. CDR1 and CDR2 (germline): MGHRA, YSYEKL. CDR3 amino acids: CASSRSELITGASGNTIYF. In nucleotides, the CDR3 is TGCGCCAGCAGCCGATCTGAGCTTATTACAGGGGCCTCTGGAAACACCATATATTTT.